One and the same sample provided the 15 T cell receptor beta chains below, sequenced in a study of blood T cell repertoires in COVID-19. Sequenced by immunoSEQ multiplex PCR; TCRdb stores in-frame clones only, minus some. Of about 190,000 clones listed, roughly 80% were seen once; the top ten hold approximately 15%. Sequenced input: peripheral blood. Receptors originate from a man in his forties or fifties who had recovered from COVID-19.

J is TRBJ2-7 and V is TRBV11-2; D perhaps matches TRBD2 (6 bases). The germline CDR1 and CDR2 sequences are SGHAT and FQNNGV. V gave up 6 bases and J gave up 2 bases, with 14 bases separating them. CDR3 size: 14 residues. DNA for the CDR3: TGTGCCAGCAGTCGACTAGGGCGGGCCTACGAGCAGTACTTC. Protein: CASSRLGRAYEQYF.

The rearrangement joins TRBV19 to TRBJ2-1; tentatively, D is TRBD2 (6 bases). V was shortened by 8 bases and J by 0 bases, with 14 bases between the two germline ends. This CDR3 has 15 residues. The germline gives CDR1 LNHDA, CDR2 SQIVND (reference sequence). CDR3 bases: TGTGCCAGTGGATCTAGCGCGAGCTCCTACAATGAGCAGTTCTTC. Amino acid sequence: CASGSSASSYNEQFF.

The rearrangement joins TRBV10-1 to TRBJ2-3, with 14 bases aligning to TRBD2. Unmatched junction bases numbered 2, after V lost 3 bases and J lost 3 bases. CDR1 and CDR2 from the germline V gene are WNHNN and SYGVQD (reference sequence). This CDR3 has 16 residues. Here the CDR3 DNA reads TGCGCCAGCAGTGACGGACTAGCGGGAGGAACAGATACGCAGTATTTT. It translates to CASSDGLAGGTDTQYF.

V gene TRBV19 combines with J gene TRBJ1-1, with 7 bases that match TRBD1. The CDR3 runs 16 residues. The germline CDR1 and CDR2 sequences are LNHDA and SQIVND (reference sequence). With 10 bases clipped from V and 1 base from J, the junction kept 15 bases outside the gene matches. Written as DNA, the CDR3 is TGTGCCACCAACCCGACAGGGAGGAGAGGGAACACTGAAGCTTTCTTT. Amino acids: CATNPTGRRGNTEAFF.

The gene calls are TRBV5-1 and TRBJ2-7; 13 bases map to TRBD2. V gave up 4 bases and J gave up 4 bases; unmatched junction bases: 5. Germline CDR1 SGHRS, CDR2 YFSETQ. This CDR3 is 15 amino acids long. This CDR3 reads CASSPRTSGSYEQYF. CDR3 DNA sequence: TGCGCCAGCAGCCCTCGGACTAGCGGGAGTTACGAGCAGTACTTC.

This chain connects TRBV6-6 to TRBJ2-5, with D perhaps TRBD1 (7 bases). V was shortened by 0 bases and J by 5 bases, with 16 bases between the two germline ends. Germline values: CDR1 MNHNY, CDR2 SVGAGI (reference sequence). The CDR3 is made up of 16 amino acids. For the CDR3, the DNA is TGTGCCAGCAGTTACTCTTATGGAGGGGGCAGGGAGACCCAGTACTTC. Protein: CASSYSYGGGRETQYF.

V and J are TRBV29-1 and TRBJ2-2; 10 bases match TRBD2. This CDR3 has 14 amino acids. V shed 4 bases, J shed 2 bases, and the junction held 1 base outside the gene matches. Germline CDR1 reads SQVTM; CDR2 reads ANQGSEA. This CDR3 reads CSVGTSGNTGELFF. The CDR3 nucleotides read TGCAGCGTTGGGACTAGCGGAAACACCGGGGAGCTGTTTTTT.

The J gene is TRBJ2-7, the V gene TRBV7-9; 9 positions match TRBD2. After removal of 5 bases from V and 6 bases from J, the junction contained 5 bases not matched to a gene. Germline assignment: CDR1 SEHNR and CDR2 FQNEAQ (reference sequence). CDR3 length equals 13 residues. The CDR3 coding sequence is TGTGCCAGCAGCCCGGGACTAGCAGTCGAGCAGTACTTC. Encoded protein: CASSPGLAVEQYF.

The CDR3 nucleotides are TGTGCCAGCAGCTTTGGGGCGCCTGGAAACACCATATATTTT. This encodes CASSFGAPGNTIYF. The chain couples TRBV11-2 to TRBJ1-3, with D possibly TRBD1 on 5 matching bases. The CDR3 sequence is 14 residues long. Germline V CDR1 and CDR2: SGHAT, FQNNGV. The germline V and J ends were trimmed by 3 bases and 2 bases, with 8 bases remaining between them.

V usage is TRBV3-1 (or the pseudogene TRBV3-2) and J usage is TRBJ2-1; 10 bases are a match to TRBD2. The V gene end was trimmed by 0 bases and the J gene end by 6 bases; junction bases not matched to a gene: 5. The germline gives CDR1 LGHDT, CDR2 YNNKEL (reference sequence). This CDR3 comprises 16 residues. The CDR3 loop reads CASSQDLAGDLNEQFF. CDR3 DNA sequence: TGTGCCAGCAGCCAAGACCTAGCGGGAGATCTCAATGAGCAGTTCTTC.

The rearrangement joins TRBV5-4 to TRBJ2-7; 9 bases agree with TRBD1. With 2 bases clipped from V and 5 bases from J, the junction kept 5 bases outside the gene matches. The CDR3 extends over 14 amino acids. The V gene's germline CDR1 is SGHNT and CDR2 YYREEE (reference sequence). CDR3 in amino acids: CASSFGTGPDEQYF. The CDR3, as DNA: TGTGCCAGCAGCTTCGGGACAGGGCCCGACGAGCAGTACTTC. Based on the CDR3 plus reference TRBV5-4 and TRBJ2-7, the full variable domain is ETGVTQSPTHLIKTRGQQVTLRCSSQSGHNTVSWYQQALGQGPQFIFQYYREEENGRGNFPPRFSGLQFPNYSSELNVNALELDDSALYLCASSFGTGPDEQYFGPGTRLTVT.

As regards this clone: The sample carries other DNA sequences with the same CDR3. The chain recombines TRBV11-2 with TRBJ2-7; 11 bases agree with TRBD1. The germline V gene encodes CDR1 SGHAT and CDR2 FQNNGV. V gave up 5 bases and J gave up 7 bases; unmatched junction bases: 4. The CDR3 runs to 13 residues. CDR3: CASSPGQGGEQYF. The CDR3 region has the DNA TGTGCCAGCAGCCCGGGACAGGGGGGGGAGCAGTACTTC.

CDR3 in amino acids: CASSNLRQGTNEKLFF. CDR3 sequence (DNA): TGCGCCAGCAGCAACCTCCGGCAGGGAACTAATGAAAAACTGTTTTTT. J is TRBJ1-4 and V is TRBV5-1, with D perhaps TRBD1 (5 bases). Germline lookup yields CDR1 SGHRS and CDR2 YFSETQ. The CDR3 is made up of 16 amino acids. Trimming pared 4 bases from V and 1 base from J, leaving 14 bases between.

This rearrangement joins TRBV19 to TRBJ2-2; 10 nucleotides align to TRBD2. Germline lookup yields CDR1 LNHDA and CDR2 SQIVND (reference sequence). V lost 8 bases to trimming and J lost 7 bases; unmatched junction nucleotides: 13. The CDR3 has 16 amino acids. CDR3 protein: CASEYGASGSLGELFF. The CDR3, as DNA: TGTGCCAGTGAATACGGGGCTAGCGGGAGCCTCGGGGAGCTGTTTTTT. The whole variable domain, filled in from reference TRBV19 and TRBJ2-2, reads DGGITQSPKYLFRKEGQNVTLSCEQNLNHDAMYWYRQDPGQGLRLIYYSQIVNDFQKGDIAEGYSVSREKKESFPLTVTSAQKNPTAFYLCASEYGASGSLGELFFGEGSRLTVL.

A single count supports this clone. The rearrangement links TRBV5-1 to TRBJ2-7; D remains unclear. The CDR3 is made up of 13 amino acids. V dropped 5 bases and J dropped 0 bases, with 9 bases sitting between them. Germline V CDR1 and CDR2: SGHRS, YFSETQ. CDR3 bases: TGCGCCAGCAGACCTGACATCTCCTACGAGCAGTACTTC. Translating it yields CASRPDISYEQYF. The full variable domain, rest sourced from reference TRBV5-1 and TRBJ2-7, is KAGVTQTPRYLIKTRGQQVTLSCSPISGHRSVSWYQQTPGQGLQFLFEYFSETQRNKGNFPGRFSGRQFSNSRSEMNVSTLELGDSALYLCASRPDISYEQYFGPGTRLTVT.